The next 15 T cell receptor beta chains were all read from a single sample in a study of beta chain features in type 1 diabetes. Sequenced material consisted of expressed TCRB transcripts (all of the isolated RNA was reverse transcribed). Produced via immunoSEQ multiplex PCR; TCRdb's table is partial and in-frame only. The data contain around 300,000 clones, under 8.5% of them singletons. The source material was central memory CD4+ T cells from blood. All receptors come from a woman in her late teens or twenties in good health.

CDR3 sequence reads: CASSFRADYGYTF. Written as DNA, the CDR3 is TGTGCCAGCAGCTTCCGGGCCGATTATGGCTACACCTTC. V and J are TRBV4-2 and TRBJ1-2; D not resolved. This CDR3 has 13 residues. CDR1 LGHNA and CDR2 YNFKEQ come from the germline V gene. Deletions cut 5 bases from V and 5 bases from J, with 12 bases between.

This clone was counted a few times. V and J are TRBV9 and TRBJ2-2; the D is unclear. The V gene's germline CDR1 is SGDLS and CDR2 YYNGEE. The CDR3 contains 14 residues. With 0 bases removed from V and 5 bases from J, the gap between germline ends came to 8 bases. The CDR3 region is CASSVEGTTGELFF. The DNA of the CDR3 is TGTGCCAGCAGCGTAGAGGGAACGACCGGGGAGCTGTTTTTT.

Only a few counts were recorded for this clone. V and J are TRBV27 and TRBJ2-3; 12 nucleotides align to TRBD2. The CDR3 runs 19 residues. The V segment lost 5 bases and the J segment 2 bases; nucleotides outside the gene matches: 14. The germline V gene encodes CDR1 MNHEY and CDR2 SMNVEV (reference sequence). The CDR3 region has the DNA TGTGCCAGCAGTCCAAGGACTAGCGGGACGGGGTGGGTCACAGATACGCAGTATTTT. Amino acids: CASSPRTSGTGWVTDTQYF.

This clone was recorded a few times. The CDR3 region is CASRQDPYNEQFF. DNA of the CDR3: TGTGCCAGCAGACAGGATCCCTACAATGAGCAGTTCTTC. The chain joins TRBV6-6 to TRBJ2-1, with a weak D call TRBD1 (5 bases). The V gene lost 6 bases and the J gene lost 2 bases, with 8 bases spanning the gap. This CDR3 is 13 amino acids long. The germline CDR1 and CDR2 sequences are MNHNY and SVGAGI (reference sequence).

Note on this clone: With a much larger clone just one base away, this may be a read error. The genes are TRBV7-2 and TRBJ1-5; 7 bases are shared with TRBD1. V shed 0 bases and J 2 bases; nucleotides not matched to a gene: 1. Looked up from germline, CDR1 is SGHTA and CDR2 is FQGNSA. This CDR3 region has 15 residues. The CDR3 bases are TGTGCCAGCAGCTTAGCAGGGGGCCGCAATCAGCCCCAGCATTTT. Its protein is CASSLAGGRNQPQHF.

This clone was recorded a few times. This sequence joins TRBV30 and TRBJ1-1; 7 bases are shared with TRBD1. Per the germline V gene, CDR1 is GTSNPN and CDR2 is SVGIG (reference sequence). This CDR3 is built from 16 residues. V was pared by 1 base and J by 1 base, with 9 bases of the junction left unmatched. The CDR3: CAWSGEGQEGNTEAFF. The CDR3 DNA is TGTGCCTGGAGTGGAGAAGGACAGGAGGGGAACACTGAAGCTTTCTTT. Based on the CDR3 plus reference TRBV30 and TRBJ1-1, the full variable domain is SQTIHQWPATLVQPVGSPLSLECTVEGTSNPNLYWYRQAAGRGLQLLFYSVGIGQISSEVPQNLSASRPQDRQFILSSKKLLLSDSGFYLCAWSGEGQEGNTEAFFGQGTRLTVV.

About this clone: This same CDR3 is encoded by further DNA sequences in the sample. The V and J genes are TRBV29-1 and TRBJ2-1; D gene unclear. The CDR3 runs 14 residues. Trimming took off 4 bases at V and 4 bases at J, with 14 bases between the two ends. Per germline, CDR1 SQVTM and CDR2 ANQGSEA. This CDR3 reads CSVVGGPAYNEQFF. DNA of the CDR3: TGCAGCGTTGTGGGTGGGCCCGCTTACAATGAGCAGTTCTTC.

V is TRBV11-3 and J is TRBJ2-2; no reliable D call. The CDR3 contains 14 residues. Germline lookup yields CDR1 SGHNT and CDR2 YENEEA. The V end was cut by 5 bases, the J end by 5 bases, with 12 bases between. The CDR3: CASSPLMGTGELFF. The CDR3 nucleotides are TGTGCCAGCAGCCCCCTCATGGGGACCGGGGAGCTGTTTTTT.

This clone was recorded a few times. The chain employs TRBV7-3 and TRBJ2-5; 10 bases agree with TRBD2. The CDR3 has 16 residues. With V trimmed by 5 bases and J by 5 bases, 11 bases remained unmatched. Germline values: CDR1 SGHTA, CDR2 FQGTGA. The CDR3 DNA reads as TGTGCCAGCAGCCCCGGGACTAGCGCTGTGGGGGAGACCCAGTACTTC. It codes for CASSPGTSAVGETQYF.

This chain joins TRBV30 and TRBJ2-1; D perhaps matches TRBD1 (7 bases). Trimming took 8 bases from V and 4 from J, leaving 12 bases between them. The CDR3 sequence is 12 residues long. Germline V CDR1 and CDR2: GTSNPN, SVGIG (reference sequence). The CDR3 sequence: CAGLQGYNEQFF. DNA of the CDR3: TGTGCCGGACTACAGGGGTACAATGAGCAGTTCTTC.

The chain links TRBV5-5 to TRBJ2-3; D gene uncertain. CDR1 is SGHKS and CDR2 is YYEKEE in the germline V gene (reference sequence). The V end was cut by 1 base, the J end by 0 bases, with 9 bases between. CDR3 length: 15 residues. CDR3 coding DNA: TGTGCCAGCAGCTTGATGCCGATTAGCACAGATACGCAGTATTTT. It specifies CASSLMPISTDTQYF. The entire variable domain, with the rest obtained from reference TRBV5-5 and TRBJ2-3, is as follows: DAGVTQSPTHLIKTRGQQVTLRCSPISGHKSVSWYQQVLGQGPQFIFQYYEKEERGRGNFPDRFSARQFPNYSSELNVNALLLGDSALYLCASSLMPISTDTQYFGPGTRLTVL.

The CDR3 bases are TGTGCCAGCAGCATCGGGACAGCCCAAGAGACCCAGTACTTC. Protein sequence: CASSIGTAQETQYF. This chain joins TRBV7-6 and TRBJ2-5; 7 bases align to TRBD1. Germline lookup yields CDR1 SGHVS and CDR2 FNYEAQ. The CDR3 length is 14 residues. Trimming cost V 5 bases and J 1 base; bases outside gene matches: 4.

The V call is TRBV15, the J call TRBJ2-7; D not resolved. Trimming took off 3 bases at V and 0 bases at J, with 21 bases between the two ends. The CDR3 is made up of 18 amino acids. Germline-derived CDR1 and CDR2 are LNHNV and YYDKDF (reference sequence). In DNA form, the CDR3 reads TGTGCCACCAGCAGTCTTGCCTCCCTCTTGGGGAACTCCTACGAGCAGTACTTC. It yields the protein CATSSLASLLGNSYEQYF.

In its sample, this clone was seen once. The chain links TRBV18 to TRBJ2-7, with D tentatively TRBD2 (5 bases). The germline gives CDR1 KGHSH, CDR2 LQKENI. V was cut by 1 base and J by 5 bases, with 9 bases left in between. The CDR3 runs to 13 residues. The DNA for the CDR3 is TGTGCCAGCTCACCACTCTCCGGGAACGAGCAGTACTTC. Its translation is CASSPLSGNEQYF.

This clone occurred a few times. The rearrangement joins TRBV7-9 to TRBJ1-4, with no clear D. V gave up 6 bases and J gave up 3 bases, with 20 bases separating them. Germline V gene sequence: CDR1 SEHNR, CDR2 FQNEAQ (reference sequence). The CDR3 has 17 residues. The CDR3 nucleotides are TGTGCCAGCAGTTTTAGTGGAAGTGCTCGGGCTAATGAAAAACTGTTTTTT. Translation: CASSFSGSARANEKLFF.